A selection of T cell receptor beta chains follows, all from one sample in a study of sequential checkpoint blockade in melanoma. Libraries were prepared by immunoSEQ multiplex PCR; TCRdb keeps only in-frame clonotypes and omits some of them. The sample lists 7,000 to 9,500 clones; about 55% were seen once. Sequenced here: CD8+ T cells sorted from blood (inferred from file names), sampled from a patient given nivolumab and ipilimumab in sequence. These receptors were obtained from a human donor with melanoma. Each CDR3 is given with its conserved first and last residue. The D gene is left open where the match is weak. The size of a clone is reported for some rows only, either as once, few or many, or as a class for expanded clones.

abundance	d_gene	j_gene	v_gene	CDR3nt	CDR3aa
.	.	TRBJ2-7	TRBV4-2	TGTGCCAGCAGCCAAGAAGTTGGGAACAGGGTGGCCTACGAGCAGTACTTC	CASSQEVGNRVAYEQYF
.	.	TRBJ1-4	TRBV7-8	TGTGCCAGCAGCCCCACGGGAAAGGATGAAAAACTGTTTTTT	CASSPTGKDEKLFF
.	TRBD1	TRBJ2-7	TRBV29-1	TGCAGCGTTGAAGATCAGGGACAGGGAAGCTCCTACGAGCAGTACTTC	CSVEDQGQGSSYEQYF
few	TRBD1	TRBJ1-1	TRBV6-6	TGTGCCAGCAGCCACCCCGCAGGGGGAAACACTGAAGCTTTCTTT	CASSHPAGGNTEAFF
.	TRBD2	TRBJ2-1	TRBV5-1	TGCGCCAGCAGCTCGACGGGACTAGCGGACAATGAGCAGTTCTTC	CASSSTGLADNEQFF
.	TRBD1	TRBJ1-4	TRBV30	TGTGCCTGGAGGGAACGACAGGGGGGTGAAAAACTGTTTTTT	CAWRERQGGEKLFF
.	.	TRBJ1-2	TRBV9	TGTGCCAGCAGCGTAGATCATGGAGGCAGCATTAACTATGGCTACACCTTC	CASSVDHGGSINYGYTF
.	TRBD1	TRBJ1-5	TRBV27	TGTGCCAGCAGCCCCGTGTGGTCAGGGGGTTCGCCCCAGCATTTT	CASSPVWSGGSPQHF
.	TRBD1	TRBJ1-5	TRBV7-2	TGTGCCAGCAGCCCTTCGCCAGGGGGTCAGCCCCAGCATTTT	CASSPSPGGQPQHF
.	TRBD1	TRBJ2-1	TRBV14	TGTGCCAGCAGCCAACCCGGGACAGGGGACGACAATGAGCAGTTCTTC	CASSQPGTGDDNEQFF
.	TRBD2	TRBJ2-5	TRBV18	TGTGCCAGCTCACCCCCCCGGGGGAGGGAAGTTGAGACCCAGTACTTC	CASSPPRGREVETQYF
once	.	TRBJ1-2	TRBV5-6	TGTGCCAGCAGCTTCGGGGGAGGGAGCTACACCTTC	CASSFGGGSYTF
few	TRBD1	TRBJ1-2	TRBV4-1	TGCGCCAGCAGCCAAGAAGGGGGCTTCAACTATGGCTACACCTTC	CASSQEGGFNYGYTF
.	TRBD1	TRBJ1-1	TRBV27	TGTGCCAGCAGTCTGGGACAGGGCCAACCTGAAGCTTTCTTT	CASSLGQGQPEAFF
.	.	TRBJ2-3	TRBV7-9	TGTGCCAGCAGAGGTTCTTTGGGCGCAGATACGCAGTATTTT	CASRGSLGADTQYF
few	.	TRBJ2-7	TRBV7-8	TGTGCCAGCAGCTTAGCGTCAGACTACGAGCAGTACTTC	CASSLASDYEQYF
few	.	TRBJ1-2	TRBV7-9	TGTGCCAGCAGCTTAGGGCAGGGGAAATTCTATGGCTACACCTTC	CASSLGQGKFYGYTF
.	TRBD1	TRBJ2-6	TRBV5-8	TGTGCCAGCAGCCGGGACAGCTACTCTGGGGCCAACGTCCTGACTTTC	CASSRDSYSGANVLTF
.	.	TRBJ1-3	TRBV29-1	TGCAGCGTTGAAGATGGAGCGATCTCTGGAAACACCATATATTTT	CSVEDGAISGNTIYF
medium-sized	.	TRBJ2-1	TRBV11-2	TGTGCCAGCAGCTTAGCCCTAGCGTCCAATGAGCAGTTCTTC	CASSLALASNEQFF
medium-sized	.	TRBJ1-4	TRBV6-5	TGTGCCAGCAGTATCGTTCTTCGGGAAAAACTGTTTTTT	CASSIVLREKLFF
.	.	TRBJ1-1	TRBV28	TGTGCCAGCAGTTTCCCGAACAGGGAAGCTTTCTTT	CASSFPNREAFF
few	.	TRBJ2-7	TRBV4-2	TGTGCCAGCAGCCAAGGGGTAGGGGGCTACGAGCAGTACTTC	CASSQGVGGYEQYF
.	.	TRBJ2-7	TRBV18	TGTGCCAGCTCACCTGGAGCAGAGCTGACCTACGAGCAGTACTTC	CASSPGAELTYEQYF
.	.	TRBJ1-4	TRBV6-1	TGTGCCAGCAGGGCAACAACTAATGAAAAACTGTTTTTT	CASRATTNEKLFF
.	.	TRBJ1-1	TRBV13	TGTGCCAGCAGCTTGGCGAACACTGAAGCTTTCTTT	CASSLANTEAFF
.	.	TRBJ2-7	TRBV19	TGTGCCAGTAGTATAAATGGACTGAACGAGCAGTACTTC	CASSINGLNEQYF
.	TRBD1	TRBJ1-6	TRBV19	TGTGCCAGTAGTATAGAAGGGACAGGCTTTTCACCCCTCCACTTT	CASSIEGTGFSPLHF
.	TRBD2	TRBJ2-7	TRBV19	TGTGCCAGTAGTCCCTCACTAGCGGGAGGGTTAAAGTACGAGCAGTACTTC	CASSPSLAGGLKYEQYF
.	.	TRBJ2-7	TRBV10-3	TGTGCCATCAGTGAGTCTCCAGCGTACGAGCAGTACTTC	CAISESPAYEQYF
.	.	TRBJ2-7	TRBV2	TGTGCCAGCAGTGAGAAAGTAGCGGACTCCTACGAGCAGTACTTC	CASSEKVADSYEQYF
once	TRBD2	TRBJ2-7	TRBV6-5	TGTGCCAGTAGGGAGGCTAGCGGCTCCGAGCAGTACTTC	CASREASGSEQYF
.	.	TRBJ1-2	TRBV7-9	TGTGCCAGCAGCTTAGGACTGCAACTCTATGGCTACACCTTC	CASSLGLQLYGYTF
.	.	TRBJ1-5	TRBV6-1	TGTGCCTCGGAGCCAGGAGAGGGTCAGCCCCAGCATTTT	CASEPGEGQPQHF
.	TRBD2	TRBJ2-7	TRBV5-1	TGCGCCAGCAGCTTGTTTAGCGGGGGGTACTACGAGCAGTACTTC	CASSLFSGGYYEQYF
.	TRBD1	TRBJ2-7	TRBV7-7	TGTGCTAGCAGCTTAGGGACAGGGCCCTCCTACGAGCAGTACTTC	CASSLGTGPSYEQYF
.	TRBD2	TRBJ2-7	TRBV30	TGTGCCTACCTTAAGACTAGCGGGAGTTACGAGCAGTACTTC	CAYLKTSGSYEQYF
.	.	TRBJ1-1	TRBV9	TGTGCCAGCAGCGTAGGGGGCTCTCACACTGAAGCTTTCTTT	CASSVGGSHTEAFF
.	.	TRBJ1-3	TRBV28	TGTGCCAGCAGTCTCCCCGGGACAATCTCTGGAAACACCATATATTTT	CASSLPGTISGNTIYF
.	TRBD2	TRBJ2-1	TRBV4-2	TGTGCCAGCAGCCAAGCTTACGAGACTAGCGGAGACAATGAGCAGTTCTTC	CASSQAYETSGDNEQFF
.	TRBD2	TRBJ2-7	TRBV13	TGTGCCAGCAGCTTAGACGGGAGGGCCAACGAGCAGTACTTC	CASSLDGRANEQYF
few	TRBD2	TRBJ2-7	TRBV5-6	TGTGCCAGCAACCCATCAGCGGGAGTTGGGTACGAGCAGTACTTC	CASNPSAGVGYEQYF
.	.	TRBJ1-2	TRBV5-5	TGTGCCAGCAGCTTCGGTGAGACAGGTGCCAACTATGGCTACACCTTC	CASSFGETGANYGYTF
.	.	TRBJ1-6	TRBV28	TGTGCCAGCGGGGCAAATTCACCCCTCCACTTT	CASGANSPLHF
medium-sized	.	TRBJ2-1	TRBV28	TGTGCCAGCAGTTTATGGGGACAAGGCAGAAATGAGCAGTTCTTC	CASSLWGQGRNEQFF
.	TRBD1	TRBJ2-7	TRBV7-7	TGTGCCAGCAGCTCGGGACAGGGGCAGGAGCAGTACTTC	CASSSGQGQEQYF
.	.	TRBJ1-5	TRBV19	TGTGCCAGTAGTGTACAGGGTCAGCCCCAGCATTTT	CASSVQGQPQHF
few	.	TRBJ1-5	TRBV4-3	TGCGCCAGCAGCCAAGATCGGGGAAATCAGCCCCAGCATTTT	CASSQDRGNQPQHF
.	TRBD1	TRBJ1-3	TRBV27	TGTGCCAGCAGCCCGGACAGGGGAGGTGGAAACACCATATATTTT	CASSPDRGGGNTIYF
.	TRBD1	TRBJ1-2	TRBV7-2	TGTGCCAGCAGGCCCGGGACAGGACTTTATGGCTACACCTTC	CASRPGTGLYGYTF
few	.	TRBJ2-7	TRBV7-3	TGTGCCAGCAGCTCAGGGGACCGACACTACGAGCAGTACTTC	CASSSGDRHYEQYF